The T cell receptor beta chain described here comes from a study of blood T cell repertoires in COVID-19. Study information: The cDNA or gDNA used as material had been derived from T cells, B-cell-depleted T cells, or PBMCs.

Assay: immunoSEQ multiplex PCR; the TCRdb copy retains only in-frame clones and omits some. There are around 430,000 clones in the sample; around 89% occur only once, and around 13% lies in the top ten. J gave up 5 bases and V 5 bases, and 7 bases lay outside the gene matches. Per the germline V gene, CDR1 is LGHNT and CDR2 is FRNRAP. This CDR3 has 15 amino acids. Sequencing was performed on peripheral blood. The chain recombines TRBV12-5 with TRBJ2-5, with 11 positions matching TRBD2. This receptor was taken from a woman between 50 and 59 years old with COVID-19, enrolled during active disease. DNA for the CDR3: TGTGCTAGTGGTGTTAGCGGGGGGGCTTCGGAGACCCAGTACTTC. Its protein product is CASGVSGGASETQYF.